Shown below are 11 T cell receptor beta chains from a single sample sequenced in a study of technical replicates of blood from a handful of donors listed by TCRdb under 2017. The library was generated by the immunoSEQ multiplex PCR assay. TCRdb re-hosts the immuneACCESS table, in-frame sequences only. Its copies lack some clones; in the studies checked, an unresolved V gene accounts for under half of them, and the cause for the rest is not known. Recorded for this sample are 85,000 to 100,000 clones; about 95% of them occurred a single time. In total, the top ten clones hold about 0.21% of the sample. The sequencing sample was made of T cells isolated from PBMCs. These receptors were obtained from a human donor in good health.

This clone appeared a few times. The CDR3 region is CASSQLRLVNYGYTF. The CDR3 bases are TGCGCCAGCAGCCAACTCAGGTTGGTTAACTATGGCTACACCTTC. This chain uses TRBV4-1 with TRBJ1-2, with unresolved D. This CDR3 spans 15 amino acids. The germline CDR1 and CDR2 sequences are MGHRA and YSYEKL. V lost 2 bases, J lost 1 base, and 11 bases lay in between.

Of note for this clone: This same CDR3 is encoded by further DNA sequences in the sample. The chain links TRBV6-6 to TRBJ2-2; TRBD2 aligns across 12 bases. Germline V gene sequence: CDR1 MNHNY, CDR2 SVGAGI (reference sequence). Unmatched junction bases numbered 2, after V lost 6 bases and J lost 6 bases. This CDR3 contains 14 residues. DNA of the CDR3: TGTGCCAGCAGCCCTAGCGGGGGGGCCGGGGAGCTGTTTTTT. This sequence encodes CASSPSGGAGELFF.

V gene TRBV4-1 combines with J gene TRBJ2-1; 8 bases fit TRBD1. Trimming took 3 bases from V and 9 from J; bases not matched to a gene: 16. The CDR3 extends over 17 amino acids. Germline V lookup: CDR1 MGHRA, CDR2 YSYEKL. DNA of the CDR3: TGCGCCAGCAGCCACATCGTCCAAGGACAGGGTGGGAGTGAGCAGTTCTTC. Its protein is CASSHIVQGQGGSEQFF.

V gene TRBV30 combines with J gene TRBJ1-3, with D possibly being TRBD1 (5 bases). The CDR3 has 13 residues. The V gene lost 2 bases and the J gene lost 11 bases, with 16 bases spanning the gap. CDR1 GTSNPN and CDR2 SVGIG come from the germline V gene (reference sequence). CDR3 sequence: CAWSIGASTPIYF. CDR3 nucleotide sequence: TGTGCCTGGAGTATTGGGGCATCAACGCCCATATATTTT.

The chain uses TRBV6-1 and TRBJ2-1, with D perhaps matching TRBD2 (7 bases). Per the germline V gene, CDR1 is MNHNS and CDR2 is SASEGT. The length of the CDR3 is 15 residues. Deletions cut 9 bases from V and 2 bases from J, with 17 bases between. This CDR3 is CASKYEGGAYNEQFF. CDR3 nucleotides: TGTGCCAGTAAATATGAGGGGGGGGCCTACAATGAGCAGTTCTTC.

The chain uses TRBV5-1 and TRBJ2-3, with D possibly TRBD1 on 5 matching bases. Germline V gene lookup returns CDR1 SGHRS and CDR2 YFSETQ. The CDR3 consists of 15 residues. V was pared by 0 bases and J by 6 bases, with 14 bases between. CDR3 region: CASSLGPQGTDTQYF. DNA of the CDR3: TGCGCCAGCAGCTTGGGTCCTCAGGGAACGGATACGCAGTATTTT.

This chain uses TRBV6-1 with TRBJ2-1; D is unresolved. The CDR3 sequence is 14 residues long. Germline assignment: CDR1 MNHNS and CDR2 SASEGT. V gave up 7 bases and J gave up 0 bases, with 10 bases separating them. The CDR3 region is CASTRPSSYNEQFF. The CDR3 bases are TGTGCCAGCACGCGGCCCAGCTCCTACAATGAGCAGTTCTTC.

The chain combines TRBV6-4 with TRBJ2-1, with 11 positions matching TRBD2. The CDR3 is 15 residues long. J lost 6 bases, V lost 6 bases, and 7 bases had no gene match. Germline CDR1 is MRHNA and CDR2 is SNTAGT. As DNA, the CDR3 is TGTGCCAGCAGGGCGCTAGCGGGGGGTACCAATGAGCAGTTCTTC. Translating gives CASRALAGGTNEQFF.

The rearrangement uses TRBV18 and TRBJ1-1; 8 bases are shared with TRBD1. Germline CDR1 reads KGHSH; CDR2 reads LQKENI. Trimming at V came to 3 bases and at J to 4 bases, leaving 1 base not matched to a gene. This CDR3 contains 13 residues. The CDR3 coding sequence is TGTGCCAGCTCACCTGGACAGGGCACTGAAGCTTTCTTT. This encodes CASSPGQGTEAFF.

Turning to this clone: A junction end diverges from the germline sequence, so it may reflect a read error. V is TRBV6-1 and J is TRBJ2-5; D may be TRBD1 (5 bases). Germline CDR1 is MNHNS and CDR2 is SASEGT. This CDR3 has 14 amino acids. CDR3 DNA: TGTGCCAGCAGTCAAGCACAGGCCCAGGAGACCCAGTACTTC. It is translated as CASSQAQAQETQYF.

The J gene is TRBJ2-5, the V gene TRBV15; 10 positions match TRBD2. V dropped 0 bases and J dropped 4; count of bases not matched to a gene: 5. CDR3 size: 16 residues. Germline CDR1 and CDR2: LNHNV and YYDKDF (reference sequence). CDR3 loop: CATSRDLLAGIETQYF. The CDR3 bases are TGTGCCACCAGCAGAGATCTACTAGCGGGGATAGAGACCCAGTACTTC.